This T cell receptor beta chain was recovered during a study of blood T cell repertoires in COVID-19. Clones were read by immunoSEQ multiplex PCR, and TCRdb kept only the in-frame ones, dropping some. The sample includes over 150,000 clones, around 79% of them seen just once. This receptor was taken from a woman in her 70s in a cohort exposed to, infected with or recovered from COVID-19 (not recorded which). The sample comprised PBMCs or T cells enriched from blood (not recorded which).

The CDR3 bases are TGTGCCAGCAGTTTCTGGGGGGGGCAAGAGACCCAGTACTTC. Translated: CASSFWGGQETQYF. The chain joins TRBV28 to TRBJ2-5, with 7 bases aligning to TRBD2. The germline V gene has CDR1 MDHEN and CDR2 SYDVKM. This CDR3 has 14 residues. Trimming at V came to 3 bases and at J to 2 bases, leaving 3 bases not matched to a gene.